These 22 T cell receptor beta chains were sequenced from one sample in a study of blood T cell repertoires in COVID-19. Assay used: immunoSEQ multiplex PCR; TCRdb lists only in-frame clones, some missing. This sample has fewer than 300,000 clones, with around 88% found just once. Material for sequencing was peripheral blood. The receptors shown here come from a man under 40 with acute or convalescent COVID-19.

The CDR3 loop reads CASSVGPPGTEQYF. Written as DNA, the CDR3 is TGCGCCAGCTCCGTCGGACCCCCGGGAACCGAGCAGTACTTC. The chain joins TRBV10-1 to TRBJ2-7; tentatively, D is TRBD2 (5 bases). Per the germline V gene, CDR1 is WNHNN and CDR2 is SYGVQD (reference sequence). The CDR3 runs 14 residues. The germline V and J ends were trimmed by 8 bases and 6 bases, with 20 bases remaining between them.

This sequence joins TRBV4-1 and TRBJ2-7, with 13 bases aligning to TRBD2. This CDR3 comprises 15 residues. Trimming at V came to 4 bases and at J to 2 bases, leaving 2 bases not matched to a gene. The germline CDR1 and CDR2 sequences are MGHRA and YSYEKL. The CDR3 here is CASSPGTSGTYEQYF. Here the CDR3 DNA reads TGCGCCAGCAGCCCGGGGACTAGCGGGACCTACGAGCAGTACTTC.

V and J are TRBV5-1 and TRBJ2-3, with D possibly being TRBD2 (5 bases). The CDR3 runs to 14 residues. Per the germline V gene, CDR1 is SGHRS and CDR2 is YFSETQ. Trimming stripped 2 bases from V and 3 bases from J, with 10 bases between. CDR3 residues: CASSFVSGTDTQYF. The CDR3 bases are TGCGCCAGCAGCTTCGTGTCGGGGACAGATACGCAGTATTTT.

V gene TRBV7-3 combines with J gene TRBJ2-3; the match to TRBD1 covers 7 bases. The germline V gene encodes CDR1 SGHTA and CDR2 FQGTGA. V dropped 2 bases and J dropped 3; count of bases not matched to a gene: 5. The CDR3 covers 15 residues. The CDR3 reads CASSLQGVWTDTQYF. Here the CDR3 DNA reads TGTGCCAGCAGCTTACAGGGGGTCTGGACAGATACGCAGTATTTT.

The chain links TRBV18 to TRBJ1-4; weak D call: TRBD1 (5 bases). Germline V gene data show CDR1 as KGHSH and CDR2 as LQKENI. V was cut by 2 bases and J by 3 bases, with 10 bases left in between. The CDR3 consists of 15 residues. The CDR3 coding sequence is TGTGCCAGCTCACCAATACAACAGGCTAATGAAAAACTGTTTTTT. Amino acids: CASSPIQQANEKLFF.

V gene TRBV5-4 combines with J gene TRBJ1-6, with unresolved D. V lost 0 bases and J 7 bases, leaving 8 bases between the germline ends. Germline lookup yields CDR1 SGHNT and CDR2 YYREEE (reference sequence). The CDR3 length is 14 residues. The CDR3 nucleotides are TGTGCCAGCAGCTTGGTCGGGGTAAATTCACCCCTCCACTTT. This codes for CASSLVGVNSPLHF.

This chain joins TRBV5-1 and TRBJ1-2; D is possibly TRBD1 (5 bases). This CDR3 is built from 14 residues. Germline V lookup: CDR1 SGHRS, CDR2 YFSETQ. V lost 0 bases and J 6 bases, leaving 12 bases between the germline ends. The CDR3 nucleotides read TGCGCCAGCAGCTTGGAACCGACAGTTAATGGCTACACCTTC. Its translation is CASSLEPTVNGYTF.

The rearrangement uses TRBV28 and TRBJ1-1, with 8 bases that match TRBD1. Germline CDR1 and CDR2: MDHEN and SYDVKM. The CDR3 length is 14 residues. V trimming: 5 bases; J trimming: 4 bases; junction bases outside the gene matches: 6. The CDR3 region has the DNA TGTGCCAGCAGTATCAGGGGGCTGGGCACTGAAGCTTTCTTT. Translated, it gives CASSIRGLGTEAFF.

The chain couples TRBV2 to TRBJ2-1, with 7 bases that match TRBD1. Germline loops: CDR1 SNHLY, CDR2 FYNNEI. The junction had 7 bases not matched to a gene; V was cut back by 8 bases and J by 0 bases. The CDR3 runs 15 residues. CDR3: CASAFDRVSYNEQFF. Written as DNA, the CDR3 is TGTGCCAGCGCCTTCGACAGGGTCTCCTACAATGAGCAGTTCTTC.

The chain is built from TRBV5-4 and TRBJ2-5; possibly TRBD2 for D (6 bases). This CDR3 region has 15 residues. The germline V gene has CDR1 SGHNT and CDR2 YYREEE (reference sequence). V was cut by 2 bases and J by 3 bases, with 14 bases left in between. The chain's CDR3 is CASSFGTSPKETQYF. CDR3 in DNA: TGTGCCAGCAGCTTCGGTACTAGCCCCAAAGAGACCCAGTACTTC.

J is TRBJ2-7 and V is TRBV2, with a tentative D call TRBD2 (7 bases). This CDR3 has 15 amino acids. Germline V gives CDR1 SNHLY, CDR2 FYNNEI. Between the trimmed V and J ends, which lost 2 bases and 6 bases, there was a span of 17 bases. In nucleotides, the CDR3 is TGTGCCAGCAGTGAACGGCGCGGGGGCTCGGTCGAGCAGTACTTC. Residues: CASSERRGGSVEQYF.

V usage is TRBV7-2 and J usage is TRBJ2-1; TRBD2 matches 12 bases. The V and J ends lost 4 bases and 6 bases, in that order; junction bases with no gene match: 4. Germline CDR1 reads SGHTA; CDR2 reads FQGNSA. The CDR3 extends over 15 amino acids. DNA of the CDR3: TGTGCCAGCAGCTCCCCTAGCGGGGGGGCCAATGAGCAGTTCTTC. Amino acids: CASSSPSGGANEQFF.

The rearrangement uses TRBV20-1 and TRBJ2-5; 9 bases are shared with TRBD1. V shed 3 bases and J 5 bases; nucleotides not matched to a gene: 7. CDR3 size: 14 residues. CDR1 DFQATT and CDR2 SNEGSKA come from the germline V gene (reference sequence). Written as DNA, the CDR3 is TGCAGTGCTAGTGTACAGGGGGCCTGGGAGACCCAGTACTTC. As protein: CSASVQGAWETQYF.

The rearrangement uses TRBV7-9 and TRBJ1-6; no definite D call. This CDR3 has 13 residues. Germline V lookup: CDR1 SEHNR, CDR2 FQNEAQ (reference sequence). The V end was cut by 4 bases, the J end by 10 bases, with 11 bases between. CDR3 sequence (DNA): TGTGCCAGCAGCTCGTCTCTTTTATCACCCCTCCACTTT. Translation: CASSSSLLSPLHF.

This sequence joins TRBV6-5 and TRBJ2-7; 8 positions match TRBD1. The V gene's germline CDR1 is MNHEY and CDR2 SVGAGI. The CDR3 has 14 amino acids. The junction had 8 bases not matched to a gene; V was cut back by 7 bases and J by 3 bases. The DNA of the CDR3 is TGTGCCAGCATAGGACAGGGTTCTTTCTACGAGCAGTACTTC. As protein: CASIGQGSFYEQYF.

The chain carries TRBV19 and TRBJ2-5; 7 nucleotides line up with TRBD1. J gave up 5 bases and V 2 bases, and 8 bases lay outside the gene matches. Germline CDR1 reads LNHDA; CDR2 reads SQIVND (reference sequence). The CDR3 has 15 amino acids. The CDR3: CASSIISGRGETQYF. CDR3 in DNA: TGTGCCAGTAGTATAATCTCGGGCAGGGGGGAGACCCAGTACTTC.

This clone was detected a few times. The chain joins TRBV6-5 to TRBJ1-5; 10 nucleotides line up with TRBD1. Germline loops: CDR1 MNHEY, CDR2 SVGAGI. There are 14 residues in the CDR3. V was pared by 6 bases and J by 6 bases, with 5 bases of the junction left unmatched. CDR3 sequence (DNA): TGTGCCAGCAGATTGACAGGGGGCAGTCAGCCCCAGCATTTT. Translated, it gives CASRLTGGSQPQHF.

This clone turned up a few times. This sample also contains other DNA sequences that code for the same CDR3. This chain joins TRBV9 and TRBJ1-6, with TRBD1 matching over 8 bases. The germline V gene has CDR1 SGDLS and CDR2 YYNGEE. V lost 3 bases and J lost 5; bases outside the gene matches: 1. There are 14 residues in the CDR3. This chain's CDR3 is CASSATGDNSPLHF. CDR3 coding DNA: TGTGCCAGCAGCGCGACAGGGGATAATTCACCCCTCCACTTT.

CDR3 region: CASSKVRWGFVSRNTIYF. CDR3 coding DNA: TGTGCCAGCAGCAAAGTACGGTGGGGCTTTGTCTCTCGAAACACCATATATTTT. The chain combines TRBV21-1 with TRBJ1-3; TRBD1, the table's D call, was not compared with the DNA. TRBV21-1 has pseudogene status. The CDR3 has 18 amino acids.

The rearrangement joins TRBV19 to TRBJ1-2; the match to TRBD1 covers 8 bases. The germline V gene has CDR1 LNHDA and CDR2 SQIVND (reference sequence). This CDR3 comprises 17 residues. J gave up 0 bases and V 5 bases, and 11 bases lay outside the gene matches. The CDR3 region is CASSVDLRGRTNYGYTF. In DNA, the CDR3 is TGTGCCAGTAGTGTTGACCTCAGGGGGCGCACTAACTATGGCTACACCTTC.

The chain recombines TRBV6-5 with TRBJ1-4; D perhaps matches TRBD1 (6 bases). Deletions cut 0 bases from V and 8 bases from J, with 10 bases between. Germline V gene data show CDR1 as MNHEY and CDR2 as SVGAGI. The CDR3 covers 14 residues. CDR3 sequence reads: CASSYSTGREKLFF. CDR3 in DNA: TGTGCCAGCAGTTACTCCACAGGGCGGGAAAAACTGTTTTTT.

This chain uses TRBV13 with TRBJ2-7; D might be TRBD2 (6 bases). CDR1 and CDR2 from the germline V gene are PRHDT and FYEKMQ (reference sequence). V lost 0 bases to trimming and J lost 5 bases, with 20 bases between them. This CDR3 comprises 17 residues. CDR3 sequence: CASSLGLEGRFPNEQYF. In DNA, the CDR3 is TGTGCCAGCAGCTTAGGCCTGGAGGGACGGTTTCCTAACGAGCAGTACTTC.